These 2 T cell receptor beta chains share one sample of origin, sequenced in a study of blood T cell repertoires in COVID-19. This table comes from immunoSEQ multiplex PCR, and its TCRdb copy is limited to in-frame clones, with some not included. The table lists about 120,000 clones, around four fifths of them singletons. Sequencing was done on a sample of peripheral blood. The receptors originated from a man aged 55 to 70 with acute or convalescent COVID-19.

The rearrangement links TRBV10-2 to TRBJ2-3; D may be TRBD2 (5 bases). Germline loops: CDR1 WSHSY, CDR2 SAAADI. V was shortened by 8 bases and J by 2 bases, with 11 bases between the two germline ends. The CDR3 extends over 13 amino acids. Written as DNA, the CDR3 is TGCGCCAGCGAGGGATCAAACACAGATACGCAGTATTTT. This codes for CASEGSNTDTQYF.

The J gene is TRBJ2-3, the V gene TRBV6-1; D gene unclear. The CDR3 contains 11 residues. The V end lost 3 bases, the J end lost 5 bases, and 3 bases lay between the germline ends. Germline CDR1 MNHNS, CDR2 SASEGT. DNA for the CDR3: TGTGCCAGCAGTGAGAGAGATACGCAGTATTTT. Its translation: CASSERDTQYF.